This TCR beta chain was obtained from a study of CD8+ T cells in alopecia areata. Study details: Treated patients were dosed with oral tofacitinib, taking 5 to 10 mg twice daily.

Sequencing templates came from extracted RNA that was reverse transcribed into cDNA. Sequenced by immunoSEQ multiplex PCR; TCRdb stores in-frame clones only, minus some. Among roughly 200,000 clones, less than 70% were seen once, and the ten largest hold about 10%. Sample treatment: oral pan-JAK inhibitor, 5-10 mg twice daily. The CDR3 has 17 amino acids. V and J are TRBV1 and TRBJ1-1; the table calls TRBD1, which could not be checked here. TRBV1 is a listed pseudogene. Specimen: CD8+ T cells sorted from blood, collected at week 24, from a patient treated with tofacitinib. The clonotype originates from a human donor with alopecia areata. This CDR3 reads CTSSQKYRDRANTEAFF. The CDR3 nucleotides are TGCACCAGCAGCCAAAAATACCGGGACAGGGCGAACACTGAAGCTTTCTTT.